This T cell receptor beta chain emerged from a study of cytomegalovirus exposure and HLA in healthy donors. Study-level information: Genetic ancestry analysis placed about 76% of the 398 donors that were genotyped in the Caucasian-associated cluster.

Notes on this clone: Its antigen is not known.

Findings and limits, study-wide: Reported findings show TCR beta sequences accurately forecast HLA-A and HLA-B alleles in most subjects. In a later analysis, at a false discovery rate of 0.05, some 17,000 TCR beta sequences were associated with HLA alleles. In a later analysis, TCR beta V- and J-gene trimming was associated with a missense DCLRE1C variant.

13 Jbeta primers and 60 Vbeta primers were used for the PCR. Produced via immunoSEQ multiplex PCR; TCRdb's table is partial and in-frame only. The top ten clones hold around 0.31% of a sample with around 190,000 clones, 75% to 90% of them seen once. The germline V and J ends were trimmed by 2 bases and 0 bases, with 11 bases remaining between them. Germline values: CDR1 MNHNS, CDR2 SASEGT. This CDR3 region has 16 residues. Sequenced sample: PBMCs. The rearrangement links TRBV6-1 to TRBJ1-5; D might be TRBD1 (5 bases). This sequence was found in a woman aged 25 to 45 in good health and CMV-seronegative. DNA for the CDR3: TGTGCCAGCAGTGAAAGGGAGGGGTATAGCAATCAGCCCCAGCATTTT. Translated, it gives CASSEREGYSNQPQHF.